These 27 T cell receptor beta chains were all obtained from the same sample, sequenced in a study of T cells in Graves' hyperthyroidism and ophthalmopathy. From RNA transcripts, TCR beta CDR3 regions were amplified. Primed by the HTBI set, a first-round RT-PCR was run on the TCR CDR3. TCRdb re-called the multiplex PCR reads through MiXCR, storing one row per CDR3 protein. Of 550,000 to 800,000 distinct CDR3 sequences in the sample, about 18% were seen once. The sequenced material came from blood. The receptors originated from a man in his forties or fifties with Graves' hyperthyroidism.

This clonotype was counted at least ten times. The J gene is TRBJ2-2, the V gene TRBV27, with a possible D match to TRBD2 (7 bases). From germline, CDR1 is MNHEY and CDR2 SMNVEV (reference sequence). Trimming shortened V by 4 bases and J by 8 bases, and 11 bases separated the two germline ends. This CDR3 is 13 amino acids long. The CDR3 DNA is TGTGCCAGCAGTTCTAGGGGGGGTGGGGAGCTGTTTTTT. This encodes CASSSRGGGELFF.

With respect to this clonotype: A much larger clone lies one base from this, so it may be a read error. The chain employs TRBV3-1 and TRBJ2-5; the D gene could be TRBD1 or TRBD2 (7 bases each). Germline CDR1 is LGHDT and CDR2 is YNNKEL (reference sequence). The CDR3 is 15 amino acids. The CDR3 region is CASSHLRGGEETRYF. For the CDR3, the DNA is TGTGCCAGCAGCCACCTCAGGGGGGGCGAAGAGACCCGGTACTTC.

The chain employs TRBV24-1 and TRBJ1-5; weak D call: TRBD1 (5 bases). Germline V CDR1 and CDR2: KGHDR, SFDVKD. Deletions cut 3 bases from V and 0 bases from J, with 14 bases between. The CDR3 is 17 amino acids. The CDR3 nucleotides read TGTGCCACCAGTGATGGGACCCAAGGTCATAGCAATCAGCCCCAGCATTTT. This translates into CATSDGTQGHSNQPQHF.

This chain joins TRBV7-2 and TRBJ2-7; maybe TRBD2 (5 bases). V was pared by 5 bases and J by 0 bases, with 17 bases between. This CDR3 spans 16 amino acids. CDR1 is SGHTA, CDR2 FQGNSA, per germline. The CDR3 region has the DNA TGTGCCAGCAGCGCCAGCGGTCTTAGGAGCTCCTACGAGCAGTACTTC. Its translation is CASSASGLRSSYEQYF.

This clonotype has at least ten counts. The V call is TRBV7-3, the J call TRBJ2-6; D not resolved. The CDR3 has 17 amino acids. The V end lost 0 bases, the J end lost 2 bases, and 11 bases lay between the germline ends. Germline V gives CDR1 SGHTA, CDR2 FQGTGA. The CDR3 DNA reads as TGTGCCAGCAGCTTAACGTTAATGGGCCCTGGGGCCAACGTCCTGACTTTC. It specifies CASSLTLMGPGANVLTF. The whole variable domain, remainder taken from reference TRBV7-3 and TRBJ2-6, is GAGVSQTPSNKVTEKGKYVELRCDPISGHTALYWYRQSLGQGPEFLIYFQGTGAADDSGLPNDRFFAVRPEGSVSTLKIQRTERGDSAVYLCASSLTLMGPGANVLTFGAGSRLTVL.

The chain carries TRBV7-8 and TRBJ2-3; maybe TRBD2 (5 bases). Trimming shortened V by 2 bases and J by 6 bases, and 15 bases separated the two germline ends. The CDR3 runs 15 residues. Germline CDR1 SGHVS, CDR2 FQNEAQ. CDR3 coding DNA: TGTGCCAGCAGCTTATCTGGGTCGGGGTGGGATACGCAGTATTTT. It codes for CASSLSGSGWDTQYF.

The chain uses TRBV2 and TRBJ2-7; 9 positions agree with TRBD1. The CDR3 is 16 amino acids. Germline assignment: CDR1 SNHLY and CDR2 FYNNEI. The V segment lost 3 bases and the J segment 4 bases; nucleotides outside the gene matches: 10. The DNA for the CDR3 is TGTGCCAGCAGTGATAGGATTCCGGGACAGGGTTACGAGCAGTACTTC. Protein product: CASSDRIPGQGYEQYF.

This clonotype was seen more than once but under ten times. The chain uses TRBV6-1 and TRBJ2-1; D ambiguous. Germline assignment: CDR1 MNHNS and CDR2 SASEGT. The CDR3 contains 12 residues. Between the trimmed V and J ends, which lost 6 bases and 7 bases, there was a span of 10 bases. The CDR3 DNA follows: TGTGCCAGCAGAGGTGGGATTAATGAGCAGTTCTTC. Translation: CASRGGINEQFF.

This clonotype has at least ten counts. The rearrangement links TRBV12-3 or TRBV12-4 to TRBJ2-7; 7 nucleotides match TRBD2. The V and J ends lost 11 bases and 5 bases, in that order; junction bases with no gene match: 12. The CDR3 spans 13 residues. The CDR3 protein is CASQSLAVDEQYF. CDR3 DNA: TGTGCCTCTCAGTCGCTAGCGGTGGACGAGCAGTACTTC.

This clonotype has a count of ten or more. This chain uses TRBV12-3 or TRBV12-4 with TRBJ1-5; D unclear. The ends were cut back, 4 bases at V and 6 bases at J, with 7 bases in the middle. The CDR3 contains 12 residues. CDR3 coding DNA: TGTGCCAGCAGTTCAGAGGGTCAGCCCCAGCATTTT. Protein: CASSSEGQPQHF.

This clonotype appeared many times. The chain uses TRBV28 and TRBJ1-2; TRBD1 aligns across 10 bases. This CDR3 contains 14 residues. The V gene end was trimmed by 8 bases and the J gene end by 8 bases; junction bases not matched to a gene: 11. Germline assignment: CDR1 MDHEN and CDR2 SYDVKM. The CDR3 is CASQNPGQGSGYTF. CDR3 coding DNA: TGTGCCAGCCAAAATCCGGGACAGGGGTCGGGCTACACCTTC.

Only a few counts were recorded for this clonotype. The V call is TRBV4-1, the J call TRBJ2-7, with TRBD2 identical over 7 bases. V was pared by 4 bases and J by 6 bases, with 15 bases of the junction left unmatched. CDR1 and CDR2 from the germline V gene are MGHRA and YSYEKL. The CDR3 sequence is 16 residues long. CDR3: CASSPTSGSSGTEQYF. The CDR3 DNA is TGCGCCAGCAGCCCGACCTCCGGGTCTAGCGGTACCGAGCAGTACTTC.

V and J are TRBV4-1 and TRBJ1-2; TRBD1 matches 7 bases. This CDR3 region has 16 residues. Germline V gives CDR1 MGHRA, CDR2 YSYEKL. The V and J ends lost 0 bases and 3 bases, in that order; junction bases with no gene match: 7. CDR3 bases: TGCGCCAGCAGCCAAGAAAGGGGGCAGGACGACTATGGCTACACCTTC. Its translation is CASSQERGQDDYGYTF.

This rearrangement joins TRBV7-6 to TRBJ1-3; D is uncertain. The V and J ends lost 4 bases and 8 bases respectively, with 9 bases between them. Germline V CDR1 and CDR2: SGHVS, FNYEAQ. This CDR3 contains 12 residues. CDR3 sequence (DNA): TGTGCCAGCAGCTCTTCGTCGGACACCATATATTTT. This gives the protein CASSSSSDTIYF.

This clonotype was seen a few times. The rearrangement joins TRBV13 to TRBJ2-1; TRBD2 matches 9 bases. Germline V gene lookup returns CDR1 PRHDT and CDR2 FYEKMQ (reference sequence). The CDR3 runs 17 residues. V lost 4 bases to trimming and J lost 0 bases; unmatched junction nucleotides: 7. This chain's CDR3 is CASSSVLAGLSYNEQFF. In DNA form, the CDR3 reads TGTGCCAGCAGCTCTGTCCTAGCGGGACTCTCCTACAATGAGCAGTTCTTC.

The V call is TRBV28, the J call TRBJ1-2; a weak D match, TRBD1 (6 bases). The CDR3 consists of 15 residues. The V end was cut by 7 bases, the J end by 0 bases, with 15 bases between. Germline V gives CDR1 MDHEN, CDR2 SYDVKM. Here the CDR3 reads CASTMGGTTNYGYTF. CDR3 bases: TGTGCCAGCACCATGGGGGGGACAACTAACTATGGCTACACCTTC.

This clonotype turned up a few times. The V and J genes are TRBV18 and TRBJ1-4, with unresolved D. V lost 2 bases to trimming and J lost 7 bases, with 14 bases between them. The CDR3 runs to 15 residues. Germline values: CDR1 KGHSH, CDR2 LQKENI. CDR3 residues: CASSPFPARSEKLFF. The CDR3 DNA follows: TGTGCCAGCTCACCATTCCCAGCAAGAAGTGAAAAACTGTTTTTT.

The V call is TRBV5-1, the J call TRBJ2-7; 9 nucleotides line up with TRBD1. The CDR3 is 12 amino acids. V trimming: 7 bases; J trimming: 6 bases; junction bases outside the gene matches: 5. Germline V lookup: CDR1 SGHRS, CDR2 YFSETQ. CDR3 sequence: CASRDRDGEQYF. The CDR3 DNA is TGCGCCAGCCGGGACAGGGACGGCGAGCAGTACTTC.

This clonotype occurred many times. The chain combines TRBV28 with TRBJ2-1; 7 bases match TRBD2. Germline V gene data show CDR1 as MDHEN and CDR2 as SYDVKM. The CDR3 has 14 amino acids. V dropped 3 bases and J dropped 8; count of bases not matched to a gene: 7. Here the CDR3 DNA reads TGTGCCAGCAGTTTCCCGGGAGGCCTCTATGAGCAGTTCTTC. Amino acids: CASSFPGGLYEQFF.

The chain combines TRBV25-1 with TRBJ2-7, with 7 bases aligning to TRBD1. Germline V gives CDR1 MGHDK, CDR2 SYGVNS. After removal of 5 bases from V and 1 base from J, the junction contained 8 bases not matched to a gene. The CDR3 loop spans 15 amino acids. The CDR3 region is CASSRLDRRSYEQYF. The CDR3 DNA reads TGTGCCAGCAGTAGACTGGACAGGAGGTCCTACGAGCAGTACTTC.

This rearrangement joins TRBV5-1 to TRBJ2-1; TRBD2 agrees at 11 bases. From germline, CDR1 is SGHRS and CDR2 YFSETQ. The CDR3 is 20 amino acids. J gave up 0 bases and V 4 bases, and 15 bases lay outside the gene matches. DNA of the CDR3: TGCGCCAGCAGCAGCTGGGGGCTGATAGCGGGGGGGAGCTCCTACAATGAGCAGTTCTTC. This encodes CASSSWGLIAGGSSYNEQFF.

This clonotype was observed a handful of times. This chain joins TRBV7-2 and TRBJ2-2; D uncertain. The V end was cut by 3 bases, the J end by 0 bases, with 8 bases between. Per germline, CDR1 SGHTA and CDR2 FQGNSA. The CDR3 is 15 amino acids. The CDR3 here is CASSLLGPNTGELFF. The CDR3 bases are TGTGCCAGCAGCTTGCTAGGTCCGAACACCGGGGAGCTGTTTTTT.

In this sample, this clonotype turned up many times. The rearrangement joins TRBV25-1 to TRBJ2-7; D is unresolved. The germline V gene has CDR1 MGHDK and CDR2 SYGVNS. The CDR3 length is 15 residues. V was trimmed by 1 base and J by 6 bases, leaving 16 bases between them. The CDR3 region is CASSEFVGGSFEQYF. CDR3 coding DNA: TGTGCCAGCAGTGAATTTGTTGGTGGCAGCTTCGAGCAGTACTTC.

This clonotype was recorded only once. The genes are TRBV27 and TRBJ2-1; 11 bases are shared with TRBD2. The CDR3 contains 16 residues. Germline CDR1 is MNHEY and CDR2 is SMNVEV (reference sequence). J lost 5 bases, V lost 5 bases, and 8 bases had no gene match. Here the CDR3 reads CASSNLAGGTHNEQFF. The CDR3 bases are TGTGCCAGCAGTAATCTAGCGGGAGGTACCCACAATGAGCAGTTCTTC.

Comment on this clonotype: This may be a read error, as it is one base from a much larger clone. Given the absence of the conserved phenylalanine or tryptophan at the CDR3 end, a read error is likely. The genes are TRBV7-9 and TRBJ1-2; 8 bases are a match to TRBD1. The V gene's germline CDR1 is SEHNR and CDR2 FQNEAQ (reference sequence). Losses at the gene ends were 0 bases for V and 2 bases for J; bases not matched to a gene: 2. CDR3 length: 15 amino acids. CDR3 amino acids: CASSLARTGNYGYTL. In nucleotides, the CDR3 is TGTGCCAGCAGCTTAGCAAGGACAGGGAACTATGGCTACACCCTC.

This clonotype was detected many times. The genes are TRBV12-3 or TRBV12-4 and TRBJ1-4; 7 bases fit TRBD1. V shed 2 bases and J 6 bases; nucleotides not matched to a gene: 3. CDR3 length: 14 residues. CDR3 sequence: CASSLHRGHEKLFF. Written as DNA, the CDR3 is TGTGCCAGCAGTTTACACAGGGGTCATGAAAAACTGTTTTTT.

This clonotype was observed many times. This rearrangement joins TRBV2 to TRBJ1-4, with 7 bases aligning to TRBD1. Germline trimming cut 4 bases from V and 8 bases from J; bases unmatched to any gene: 10. Germline CDR1 is SNHLY and CDR2 is FYNNEI. The CDR3 length is 15 residues. CDR3 sequence reads: CASSAQGGDEEKLFF. The DNA of the CDR3 is TGTGCCAGCAGTGCCCAGGGGGGGGACGAAGAAAAACTGTTTTTT.